This T cell receptor beta chain was captured in a study of cytomegalovirus exposure and HLA in healthy donors. Regarding the study as a whole: CMV serostatus was the only immune exposure information that was available. Being productive about 87% or about 30% of the time was typical of most TCR beta V segments in an earlier analysis. Indistinguishable V segments, including TRBV6-2 and TRBV6-3, were excluded. Specificity for CMV antigens was confirmed in vitro for three of the CMV-associated chains.

Notes on this clone: Its specificity is unknown.

Primers for the PCR totalled 60 Vbeta and 13 Jbeta. Assay: immunoSEQ multiplex PCR; the TCRdb copy retains only in-frame clones and omits some. This sample has around 100,000 clones, with roughly 80% found just once. V shed 3 bases and J 4 bases; nucleotides not matched to a gene: 4. The CDR3 loop spans 16 amino acids. Germline V gene data show CDR1 as SGDLS and CDR2 as YYNGEE. What was sequenced was PBMCs. This chain connects TRBV9 to TRBJ1-6, with 10 nucleotides matching TRBD1. The TCR originated in a female donor in good health and CMV-seropositive. Written as DNA, the CDR3 is TGTGCCAGCAGCGCCCGGACAGGGGGATATAATTCACCCCTCCACTTT. It encodes CASSARTGGYNSPLHF.